Listed here are 4 T cell receptor beta chains from one sample, sequenced in a study of PD-L1 blockade in urothelial cancer. The sample's time point: peripheral blood 6 weeks after treatment start. Using immunoSEQ multiplex PCR, the repertoire was profiled, and TCRdb retains in-frame clones only, with some absent. This table holds around 100,000 clones, about 91% found once. The sequenced sample was PBMCs, obtained around atezolizumab (anti-PD-L1) treatment. Receptors were obtained from a man in his sixties with urothelial cancer.

The count of this clone is one. The chain joins TRBV4-2 to TRBJ2-3, with no clear D. The germline V gene has CDR1 LGHNA and CDR2 YNFKEQ. The CDR3 is 16 residues long. The germline V and J ends were trimmed by 0 bases and 0 bases, with 10 bases remaining between them. The CDR3 sequence is CASSQDLARSTDTQYF. In DNA, the CDR3 is TGTGCCAGCAGCCAAGATCTTGCTCGGAGCACAGATACGCAGTATTTT.

J is TRBJ1-1 and V is TRBV7-9, with TRBD1 identical over 8 bases. This CDR3 is built from 15 residues. Germline values: CDR1 SEHNR, CDR2 FQNEAQ (reference sequence). After removal of 5 bases from V and 1 base from J, the junction contained 6 bases not matched to a gene. CDR3 in amino acids: CASSRSGQGNTEAFF. CDR3 DNA sequence: TGTGCCAGCAGCCGATCCGGACAGGGGAACACTGAAGCTTTCTTT.

The chain uses TRBV7-2 and TRBJ2-7, with 9 bases identical to TRBD2. CDR1 SGHTA and CDR2 FQGNSA come from the germline V gene. The ends lost 7 bases at V and 4 bases at J; junction bases unmatched: 5. The CDR3 has 13 residues. For the CDR3, the DNA is TGTGCCAGCACCCTTAGCGGGAGATACGAGCAGTACTTC. Translating it yields CASTLSGRYEQYF.

The J gene is TRBJ2-7, the V gene TRBV6-5; 9 nucleotides agree with TRBD2. The CDR3 is 14 amino acids. V gave up 6 bases and J gave up 3 bases; unmatched junction bases: 6. Germline assignment: CDR1 MNHEY and CDR2 SVGAGI. Written as DNA, the CDR3 is TGTGCCAGCAGCCTAGCGGGGCGAAGCTACGAGCAGTACTTC. Residues: CASSLAGRSYEQYF.